The clone carrying this TCR beta chain was detected ten times or more. The antigen remains undetermined. Time point denoted: sample taken at primary tumor resection. This specimen belongs to a study of spatial heterogeneity in lung cancer. Study-wide background: TCR transcript abundance in tumor regions was strongly correlated with the T cell module score obtained from matched bulk RNA-seq.

Study-wide points: Tumor T cells had an estimated coverage that came to about 6.4% for alpha chains and around 13% for beta chains. Counts of expanded intratumoral alpha and beta TCRs tracked tumor mutation counts.

Every individual TCR cDNA molecule carried its own unique molecular identifier, which allowed correction of PCR and sequencing errors. TCRdb fed the 5' RACE reads into MiXCR, producing one record per CDR3 protein. The sample contains about 3,400 distinct CDR3 sequences, 5% to 6% of which appear only once. This CDR3 comprises 13 residues. V was clipped by 5 bases and J by 8 bases, with 16 bases between them. Germline values: CDR1 SGHRS, CDR2 YFSETQ. The receptor was derived from a female donor with early-stage non-small cell lung cancer. The material was lung tumor tissue, obtained at surgery. The gene calls are TRBV5-1 and TRBJ1-2; D uncertain. CDR3 amino acids: CASREDGYRGYTF. CDR3 nucleotides: TGCGCCAGCAGAGAGGATGGATATCGGGGCTACACCTTC.